This T cell receptor (beta chain) was documented in a study of Ad26.COV2.S vaccination and SARS-CoV-2 variants. Across the whole study: A COV1001 Ad26.COV2.S trial-arm participant provided the sample. In the study, Ad26.COV2.S was injected intramuscularly once, or twice 56 days apart. General study points: While placebo recipients had lower spike-specific TCR breadth, vaccine recipients had more.

Treatment specified: about 20 received Ad26.COV2.S at low or high dose, single or two shots; 5 received placebo; per-sample allocation not given. Sampling was performed 63 days after the first vaccine or placebo injection. What was given as vaccine was an Ad26 vector encoding Wuhan-strain SARS-CoV-2 spike. About this clone itself: The antigen is not known.

Clones were sequenced by immunoSEQ multiplex PCR, and TCRdb holds only the in-frame ones, with some missing. The sample carries more than 300,000 clones, approximately 86% recorded once. Sample: peripheral blood, taken in a trial of Ad26.COV2.S vaccine versus placebo. This sequence originates from a person between 18 and 59 years old who received the Ad26.COV2.S COVID-19 vaccine or a placebo.

CDR3 residues: CASSYSRDRLNTEAFF. DNA for the CDR3: TGTGCCAGCAGTTACTCGAGGGACAGATTGAACACTGAAGCTTTCTTT. V gene TRBV6-5 combines with J gene TRBJ1-1, with 7 positions matching TRBD1. V was clipped by 0 bases and J by 0 bases; unmatched bases: 4. The CDR3 totals 16 residues. Germline V gene data show CDR1 as MNHEY and CDR2 as SVGAGI.